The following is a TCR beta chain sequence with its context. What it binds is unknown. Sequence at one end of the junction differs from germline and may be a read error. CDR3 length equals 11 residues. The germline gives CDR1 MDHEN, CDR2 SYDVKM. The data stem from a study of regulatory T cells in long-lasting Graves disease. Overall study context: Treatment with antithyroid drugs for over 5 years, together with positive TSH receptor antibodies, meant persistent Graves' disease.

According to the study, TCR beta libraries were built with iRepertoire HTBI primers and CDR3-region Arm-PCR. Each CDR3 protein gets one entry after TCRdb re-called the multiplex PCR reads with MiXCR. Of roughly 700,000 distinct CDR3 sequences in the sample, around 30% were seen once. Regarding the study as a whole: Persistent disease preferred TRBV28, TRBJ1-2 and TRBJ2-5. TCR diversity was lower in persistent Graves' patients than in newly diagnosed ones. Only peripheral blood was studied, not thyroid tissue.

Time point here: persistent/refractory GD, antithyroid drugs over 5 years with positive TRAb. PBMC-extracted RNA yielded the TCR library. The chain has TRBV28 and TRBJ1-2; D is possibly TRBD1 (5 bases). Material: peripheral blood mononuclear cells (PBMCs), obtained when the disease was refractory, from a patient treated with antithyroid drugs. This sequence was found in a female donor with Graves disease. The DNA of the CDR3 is TGTGCCACCAACCGGGGGTCTGGCTGCACCTTC. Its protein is CATNRGSGCTF.